This TCR beta chain appears in the sequencing data of a study of blood T cell repertoires in COVID-19. For the study at large: Samples of COVID-19 (acute and convalescent) were obtained from the United States, Italy and Spain. Sources were T cells, B-cell-depleted T cells, or PBMCs; the material itself was cDNA or gDNA.

Trimming removed 1 base at V and 1 base at J, with 17 bases between. The V gene's germline CDR1 is SGHDN and CDR2 FVKESK. CDR3 length: 17 residues. How the authors handled the data: Amplification of reference gene primers provided the estimated nucleated cell counts. The assay was immunoSEQ multiplex PCR, and TCRdb's table has in-frame clones only and misses some. The V and J calls and the clone size are those of that table, but D and trimming were determined from the DNA. The table shows about 310,000 clones, with around 87% occurring only once. The receptor comes from a woman in her forties or fifties who had recovered from COVID-19. This rearrangement joins TRBV14 to TRBJ2-7; D gene unclear. The sequenced material came from peripheral blood. The chain's CDR3 is CASSQVGIMTPSYEQYF. CDR3 nucleotides: TGTGCCAGCAGCCAAGTCGGCATCATGACACCGTCCTACGAGCAGTACTTC.